These 11 T cell receptor beta chains came from one sample sequenced in a study of monozygotic twins with inflammatory bowel disease. TCRdb re-called the 5' RACE reads, yielding one record per CDR3 amino acid sequence without DNA. Recorded here are approximately 160,000 distinct CDR3 sequences; the top ten clones represent approximately 7%. What was sequenced was blood. These receptors came from a human donor with ulcerative colitis or Crohn's disease, or a healthy co-twin of an affected twin (not recorded which).

This rearrangement joins TRBV7-2 to TRBJ2-7; TCRdb's assignment of TRBD1 cannot be checked, as there is no DNA. The CDR3 has 15 amino acids. Germline V gives CDR1 SGHTA, CDR2 FQGNSA. CDR3 loop: CASSLDLSRSYEQYF.

The chain employs TRBV5-6 and TRBJ2-7. The CDR3 contains 13 residues. Germline CDR1 reads SGHDT; CDR2 reads YYEEEE. CDR3 region: CASSFYSYYEQYF.

This chain uses TRBV4-3 with TRBJ2-7; TCRdb lists TRBD1, though no DNA is available to test this call. Germline V gene lookup returns CDR1 LGHNA and CDR2 YSLEER. This CDR3 comprises 14 residues. The CDR3 loop reads CASSQGPGHYEQYF.

The chain couples TRBV29-1 to TRBJ1-5. Germline CDR1 reads SQVTM; CDR2 reads ANQGSEA. CDR3 length: 12 amino acids. The CDR3 region is CSVGGGDQPQHF.

The chain couples TRBV7-6 to TRBJ1-2. Germline CDR1 reads SGHVS; CDR2 reads FNYEAQ. CDR3 length: 14 residues. This CDR3 reads CASSDDMRVVGYTF.

The J gene is TRBJ2-1, the V gene TRBV20-1; the D gene TCRdb calls, TRBD2, cannot be checked with no DNA. The CDR3 has 15 residues. Germline-derived CDR1 and CDR2 are DFQATT and SNEGSKA (reference sequence). CDR3 protein: CSASPTGGPEDEQFF.

The chain couples TRBV5-1 to TRBJ1-5; TCRdb indicates TRBD1, and absent DNA this call remains unverified. The CDR3 has 15 amino acids. In germline, CDR1 is SGHRS, CDR2 YFSETQ. CDR3: CASSSTGDSNQPQHF.

This chain links TRBV7-2 with TRBJ1-1; TCRdb indicates TRBD1, and absent DNA this call remains unverified. Looked up from germline, CDR1 is SGHTA and CDR2 is FQGNSA. The CDR3 covers 15 residues. CDR3 loop: CASSSEGGLGTEAFF.

V is TRBV13 and J is TRBJ2-5; TCRdb's D gene call, TRBD1, goes unchecked for lack of DNA. The CDR3 is made up of 17 amino acids. Germline V lookup: CDR1 PRHDT, CDR2 FYEKMQ (reference sequence). The CDR3 loop is CASSLGGKGVDQETQYF.

V gene TRBV11-2 combines with J gene TRBJ2-7; without DNA, the TCRdb call of TRBD1 cannot be checked. The CDR3 consists of 16 residues. Germline assignment: CDR1 SGHAT and CDR2 FQNNGV. The chain's CDR3 is CASSPGRRSSSYEQYF.

The chain carries TRBV29-1 and TRBJ2-6. This CDR3 has 14 residues. CDR1 and CDR2 (germline): SQVTM, ANQGSEA. This CDR3 is CSVDQLSGANVLTF.